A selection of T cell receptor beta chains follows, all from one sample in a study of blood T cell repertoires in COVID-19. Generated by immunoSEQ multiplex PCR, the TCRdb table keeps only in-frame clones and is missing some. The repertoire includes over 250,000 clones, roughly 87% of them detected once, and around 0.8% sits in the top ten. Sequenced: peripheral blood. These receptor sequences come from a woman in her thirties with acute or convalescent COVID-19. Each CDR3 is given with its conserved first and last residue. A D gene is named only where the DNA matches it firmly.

cdr3_aa: CASSATSYEQYF
d_call: NA
v_call: TRBV19
j_call: TRBJ2-7

cdr3_aa: CASSGSAGSGNTIYF
d_call: NA
v_call: TRBV10-1
j_call: TRBJ1-3

cdr3_aa: CASSDLGRGQYF
d_call: NA
v_call: TRBV11-3
j_call: TRBJ2-7

cdr3_aa: CATSDSIAGTNNEQFF
d_call: TRBD2
v_call: TRBV24-1
j_call: TRBJ2-1

cdr3_aa: CASSPPFSRTYEQYF
d_call: NA
v_call: TRBV18
j_call: TRBJ2-7

cdr3_aa: CASSTGPIGAYNEQFF
d_call: NA
v_call: TRBV19
j_call: TRBJ2-1

cdr3_aa: CSASPQGLKTQYF
d_call: NA
v_call: TRBV20-1
j_call: TRBJ2-5

cdr3_aa: CASSRSSGRVVDYEQYF
d_call: TRBD2
v_call: TRBV4-2
j_call: TRBJ2-7

cdr3_aa: CASSQEIGQGAGELFF
d_call: TRBD1
v_call: TRBV4-2
j_call: TRBJ2-2

cdr3_aa: CASSYTGVDGYTF
d_call: TRBD1
v_call: TRBV12-3/TRBV12-4
j_call: TRBJ1-2

cdr3_aa: CASPSGRQGRRRGTEAFF
d_call: NA
v_call: TRBV21-1
j_call: TRBJ1-1

cdr3_aa: CSVEGGAGELFF
d_call: NA
v_call: TRBV29-1
j_call: TRBJ2-2

cdr3_aa: CASSQGTSGRNEQYF
d_call: TRBD2
v_call: TRBV4-2
j_call: TRBJ2-7

cdr3_aa: CASSSVASVRRGQETQYF
d_call: NA
v_call: TRBV4-2
j_call: TRBJ2-5

cdr3_aa: CSATGQGVEAFF
d_call: TRBD1
v_call: TRBV29-1
j_call: TRBJ1-1